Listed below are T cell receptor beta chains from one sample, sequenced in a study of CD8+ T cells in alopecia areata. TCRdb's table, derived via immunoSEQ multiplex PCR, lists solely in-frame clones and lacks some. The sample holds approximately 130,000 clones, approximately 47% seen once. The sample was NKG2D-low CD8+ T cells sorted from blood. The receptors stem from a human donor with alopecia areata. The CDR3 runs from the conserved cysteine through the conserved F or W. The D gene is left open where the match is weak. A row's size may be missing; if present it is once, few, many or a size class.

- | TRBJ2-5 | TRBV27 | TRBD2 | CASSPSGGPETQYF | TGTGCCAGCAGCCCTAGCGGGGGGCCGGAGACCCAGTACTTC
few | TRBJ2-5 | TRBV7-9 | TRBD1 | CASSDTRTGGGETQYF | TGTGCCAGCAGCGATACTCGGACAGGGGGCGGAGAGACCCAGTACTTC
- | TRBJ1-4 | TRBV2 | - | CASIGRADEKLFF | TGTGCCAGCATCGGGCGCGCAGATGAAAAACTGTTTTTT
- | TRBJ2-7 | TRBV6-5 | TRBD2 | CASSDSAGGPAEQYF | TGTGCCAGCAGTGACTCCGCGGGAGGGCCGGCCGAGCAGTACTTC
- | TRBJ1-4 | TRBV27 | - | CASRSTNEKLFF | TGTGCCAGCAGATCAACTAATGAAAAACTGTTTTTT
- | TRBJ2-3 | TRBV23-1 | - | CASSQTYITEGADTQYF | TGCGCCAGCAGTCAAACCTACATCACCGAGGGTGCAGATACGCAGTATTTT
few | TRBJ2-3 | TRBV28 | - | CASRLQGGDTQYF | TGTGCCAGCAGGCTCCAGGGAGGAGATACGCAGTATTTT
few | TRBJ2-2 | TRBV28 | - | CASSFSGGELFF | TGTGCCAGCAGTTTTAGCGGAGGGGAGCTGTTTTTT
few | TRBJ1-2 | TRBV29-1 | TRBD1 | CSVQQGASGYLYGYTF | TGCAGCGTGCAACAGGGGGCCTCGGGGTATCTCTATGGCTACACCTTC
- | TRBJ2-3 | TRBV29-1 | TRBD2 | CSVPGREGPSDTQYF | TGCAGCGTGCCTGGGCGGGAGGGCCCCTCAGATACGCAGTATTTT
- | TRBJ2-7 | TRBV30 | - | CAWSVVEETYEQYF | TGTGCCTGGAGTGTGGTAGAGGAAACCTACGAGCAGTACTTC
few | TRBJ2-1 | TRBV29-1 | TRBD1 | CSVENAGGETYNEQFF | TGCAGCGTTGAAAACGCAGGGGGCGAGACCTACAATGAGCAGTTCTTC
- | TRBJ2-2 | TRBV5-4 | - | CASSLEGGNTGELFF | TGTGCCAGCAGCTTGGAAGGGGGGAACACCGGGGAGCTGTTTTTT
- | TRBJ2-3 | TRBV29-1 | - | CSALGWATDTQYF | TGCAGCGCCCTCGGGTGGGCCACAGATACGCAGTATTTT
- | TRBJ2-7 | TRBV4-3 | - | CASSQDRAIGYEQYF | TGCGCCAGCAGCCAAGATCGGGCGATAGGCTACGAGCAGTACTTC
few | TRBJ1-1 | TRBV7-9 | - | CASSIETGESTEAFF | TGTGCCAGCAGCATAGAGACAGGCGAATCCACTGAAGCTTTCTTT
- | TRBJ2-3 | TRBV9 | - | CASSVQSTTSTDTQYF | TGTGCCAGCAGCGTCCAATCGACAACTAGCACAGATACGCAGTATTTT
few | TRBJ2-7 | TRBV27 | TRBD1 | CASSYRGSEQYF | TGTGCCAGCAGTTACAGGGGGAGCGAGCAGTACTTC
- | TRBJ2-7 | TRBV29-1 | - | CSAREGISYEQYF | TGCAGCGCACGGGAAGGGATCTCCTACGAGCAGTACTTC
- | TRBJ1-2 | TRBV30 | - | CAADGAYGYTF | TGTGCCGCAGACGGAGCCTATGGCTACACCTTC
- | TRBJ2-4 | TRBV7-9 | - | CASSLGRDAQYF | TGTGCCAGCAGCTTAGGAAGGGACGCACAGTACTTC
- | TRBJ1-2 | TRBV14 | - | CASSQEGPAFGGYTF | TGTGCCAGCAGCCAAGAGGGACCGGCCTTCGGTGGCTACACCTTC